The 26 T cell receptor beta chains listed next were all sequenced from one sample in a study of prognosis after radiotherapy for stage I lung cancer. Two rounds of multiplex PCR amplified TCR beta CDR3 from genomic DNA. The use of primers specific to each TRBV and TRBJ gene characterized first-round PCR. Using its own MiXCR run on the multiplex PCR reads, TCRdb lists one record per CDR3 protein. This table has some 15,000 distinct CDR3 sequences, 30% appearing once. Source: PBMCs, taken before or after stereotactic body radiation therapy (not recorded which). The receptors were gathered from a donor aged 50 or older with non-small cell lung cancer.

With respect to this clonotype: A far larger clone is only one base removed, so a read error is likely. The chain has TRBV6-8 and TRBJ2-3; D possibly corresponds to TRBD1 (5 bases). CDR1 and CDR2 (germline): MNHGY, SAAAGT. This CDR3 is 16 amino acids long. V was trimmed by 8 bases and J by 3 bases, leaving 21 bases between them. The CDR3 spells CASGLLGGAGTDTQYF. Here the CDR3 DNA reads TGTGCCAGCGGTTTACTCGGTGGGGCAGGAACAGATACGCAGTATTTT.

This clonotype has ten or more counts. The V call is TRBV5-6, the J call TRBJ1-6, with no clear D. This CDR3 contains 14 residues. Germline V CDR1 and CDR2: SGHDT, YYEEEE. V shed 4 bases and J shed 7 bases, with 12 bases lying between them. CDR3 residues: CASSKRGPNSPLHF. For the CDR3, the DNA is TGTGCCAGCAGCAAACGAGGGCCCAATTCACCCCTCCACTTT. Full variable domain (missing parts from reference TRBV5-6 and TRBJ1-6): DAGVTQSPTHLIKTRGQQVTLRCSPKSGHDTVSWYQQALGQGPQFIFQYYEEEERQRGNFPDRFSGHQFPNYSSELNVNALLLGDSALYLCASSKRGPNSPLHFGNGTRLTVT.

This clonotype is medium-sized within its sample. The chain is built from TRBV6-1 and TRBJ2-7; 12 bases fit TRBD2. The CDR3 covers 13 residues. V lost 8 bases to trimming and J lost 6 bases; unmatched junction nucleotides: 5. Looked up from germline, CDR1 is MNHNS and CDR2 is SASEGT. DNA for the CDR3: TGTGCCAGCGCCACTAGCGGGGGGAGCGAGCAGTACTTC. Its translation: CASATSGGSEQYF.

The table lists this clonotype with many counts. The V gene is TRBV9, the J gene TRBJ2-3; 8 bases fit TRBD2. Germline trimming cut 0 bases from V and 4 bases from J; bases unmatched to any gene: 4. The length of the CDR3 is 15 residues. Germline V gene data show CDR1 as SGDLS and CDR2 as YYNGEE. Here the CDR3 reads CASSVATGGSDTQYF. The DNA of the CDR3 is TGTGCCAGCAGCGTAGCTACGGGGGGGTCAGATACGCAGTATTTT.

Ten or more counts support this clonotype. V gene TRBV10-3 combines with J gene TRBJ2-5; D perhaps matches TRBD1 (6 bases). Germline CDR1 reads ENHRY; CDR2 reads SYGVKD. The CDR3 loop spans 15 amino acids. Trimming left V 10 bases short and J 0 bases short, with 18 bases between. This CDR3 reads CASNGDTYYQETQYF. The CDR3, as DNA: TGTGCCAGCAATGGGGACACCTATTACCAAGAGACCCAGTACTTC.

Comment on this clonotype: At one end the junction does not follow the germline gene, possibly because of a read error. The chain carries TRBV6-4 and TRBJ2-1, with TRBD1 as a possible D gene (6 bases). The CDR3 has 16 amino acids. Germline assignment: CDR1 MRHNA and CDR2 SNTAGT. The CDR3: CASIGRGTWTTNEQFF. The CDR3 DNA sequence: TGTGCCAGCATCGGGCGTGGGACATGGACGACCAATGAGCAGTTTTTC.

In this sample, this clonotype turned up many times. DNA of the CDR3: TGTGCCAGCAGCTATCCTAGGGGATCTGAAGCTTTCTTT. As protein: CASSYPRGSEAFF. This chain uses TRBV5-5 with TRBJ1-1, with D possibly TRBD1 on 5 matching bases. Trimming took off 3 bases at V and 6 bases at J, with 12 bases between the two ends. Germline CDR1 reads SGHKS; CDR2 reads YYEKEE (reference sequence). This CDR3 is 13 amino acids long.

On this clonotype itself: With a far larger clone one base away, a read error is the likely cause. This chain joins TRBV11-2 and TRBJ2-5; no firm D call. The CDR3 covers 12 residues. CDR1 and CDR2 (germline): SGHAT, FQNNGV. CDR3 in DNA: TGTGCCAGCAGCAAAAGATACAATGAGAAGTTCTTC. The encoded protein is CASSKRYNEKFF.

In this sample, this clonotype turned up many times. The chain links TRBV5-8 to TRBJ2-5; D perhaps matches TRBD1 (6 bases). The V end was cut by 4 bases, the J end by 3 bases, with 16 bases between. Germline V gives CDR1 SGHTS, CDR2 YDEGEE. The CDR3 has 15 residues. The CDR3 DNA follows: TGTGCCAGCAGCCCGGCTGGTGGGGGCGAAGAGACCCAGTACTTC. This codes for CASSPAGGGEETQYF.

The sample holds many counts of this clonotype. This sequence joins TRBV7-8 and TRBJ2-1, with 12 bases identical to TRBD2. The germline CDR1 and CDR2 sequences are SGHVS and FQNEAQ. CDR3 length: 17 amino acids. V gave up 2 bases and J gave up 5 bases; unmatched junction bases: 7. CDR3 sequence: CASSLQELAGGHNEQFF. The CDR3 nucleotides are TGTGCCAGCAGCTTACAAGAACTAGCGGGGGGTCACAATGAGCAGTTCTTC.

This clonotype was seen ten or more times. This chain links TRBV4-1 with TRBJ2-2, with D maybe TRBD1 (6 bases). V lost 5 bases and J lost 4, with 11 bases in between. Germline loops: CDR1 MGHRA, CDR2 YSYEKL. The CDR3 sequence is 14 residues long. CDR3: CASSFLGGTGELFF. The DNA of the CDR3 is TGCGCCAGCAGCTTTCTAGGGGGCACCGGGGAGCTGTTTTTT.

This clonotype was seen at least ten times. This chain uses TRBV7-9 with TRBJ2-2; TRBD2 aligns across 14 bases. CDR3 length: 15 amino acids. With V trimmed by 9 bases and J by 7 bases, 7 bases remained unmatched. The germline V gene encodes CDR1 SEHNR and CDR2 FQNEAQ (reference sequence). The CDR3, as DNA: TGTGCCAGTGCCCCTGGGACTAGCGGGAGCGGGGAGCTGTTTTTT. Encoded protein: CASAPGTSGSGELFF.

This clonotype is medium-sized within its sample. The V call is TRBV12-3 or TRBV12-4, the J call TRBJ2-2; 9 positions agree with TRBD2. The trim removed 3 bases at V and 5 bases at J, leaving 4 bases unmatched. This CDR3 is 15 amino acids long. The CDR3 region is CASSFAGGRTGELFF. The CDR3 bases are TGTGCCAGCAGTTTCGCGGGGGGGAGGACCGGGGAGCTGTTTTTT.

By frequency in the sample, this clonotype is medium-sized. For the CDR3, the DNA is TGTGCCAGCAGCCGGAGAATCACAGGGGCTGGGTCTCGTAATTCACCCCTCCACTTT. Amino acid sequence: CASSRRITGAGSRNSPLHF. This chain connects TRBV27 to TRBJ1-6; 7 nucleotides match TRBD1. The CDR3 is 19 amino acids. Germline-derived CDR1 and CDR2 are MNHEY and SMNVEV (reference sequence). J lost 6 bases, V lost 6 bases, and 20 bases had no gene match.

About this clonotype: It is likely a read error: a sequence one base away is far more abundant. This chain uses TRBV2 with TRBJ2-7, with a possible D match to TRBD1 (6 bases). CDR1 and CDR2 from the germline V gene are SNHLY and FYNNEI. This CDR3 spans 13 amino acids. Written as DNA, the CDR3 is TGTGCCAGTGCACGGGACACGACCTACGAGCAGCACTTC. This translates into CASARDTTYEQHF.

Sample share makes this clonotype medium-sized (0.01 to 0.1%). The V gene is TRBV6-2 or TRBV6-3, the J gene TRBJ2-2; D is tentatively TRBD1 or TRBD2 (5 bases each). V gave up 4 bases and J gave up 6 bases, with 9 bases separating them. CDR3 size: 13 residues. Germline assignment: CDR1 MNHEY and CDR2 SVGEGT. The CDR3 DNA reads as TGTGCCAGCAGTTCGATGGGGGCCGGGGAGCTGTTTTTT. Translating gives CASSSMGAGELFF.

Judged by abundance, this clonotype is medium-sized. The chain is built from TRBV7-2 and TRBJ2-7, with 7 positions matching TRBD1. This CDR3 is built from 14 residues. Germline CDR1 reads SGHTA; CDR2 reads FQGNSA. V trimming: 4 bases; J trimming: 5 bases; junction bases outside the gene matches: 8. CDR3 sequence: CASSYRDSQDEQYF. CDR3 sequence (DNA): TGTGCCAGCAGCTACCGGGACAGTCAGGACGAGCAGTACTTC.

As regards this clonotype: This may come from a read error, since a much larger clone is one base off. The chain is built from TRBV6-1 and TRBJ2-7; weak D call: TRBD2 (6 bases). Germline values: CDR1 MNHNS, CDR2 SASEGT. CDR3 length equals 15 residues. The CDR3, as DNA: TGTGCTACGGCGGGGATAGAGAGTACCCGCTACGAGCAGTGCTTC. Its protein is CATAGIESTRYEQCF.

By share, this clonotype counts as medium-sized (0.01 to 0.1%). The rearrangement links TRBV28 to TRBJ2-7; D might be TRBD1 (6 bases). CDR3 length: 14 residues. Per germline, CDR1 MDHEN and CDR2 SYDVKM. V lost 3 bases to trimming and J lost 6 bases, with 15 bases between them. The CDR3 DNA follows: TGTGCCAGCAGTTTCACAGGGTTAGTGGGCGAGCAGTACTTC. Translated: CASSFTGLVGEQYF. The complete variable domain, with remaining parts taken from reference TRBV28 and TRBJ2-7, reads DVKVTQSSRYLVKRTGEKVFLECVQDMDHENMFWYRQDPGLGLRLIYFSYDVKMKEKGDIPEGYSVSREKKERFSLILESASTNQTSMYLCASSFTGLVGEQYFGPGTRLTVT.

This clonotype has at least ten counts. The chain combines TRBV9 with TRBJ2-7; 7 bases fit TRBD1. The V gene end was trimmed by 4 bases and the J gene end by 6 bases; junction bases not matched to a gene: 10. CDR1 and CDR2 (germline): SGDLS, YYNGEE. This CDR3 is built from 14 residues. The DNA for the CDR3 is TGTGCCAGCAGCCCAGGGGGATCGCGTCGCGAGCAGTACTTC. Translation gives CASSPGGSRREQYF.

The J gene is TRBJ2-1, the V gene TRBV12-3 or TRBV12-4; 12 bases line up with TRBD2. Trimming at V came to 3 bases and at J to 7 bases, leaving 7 bases not matched to a gene. This CDR3 has 16 residues. The CDR3 reads CASSFKASGRVNEQFF. The CDR3 bases are TGTGCCAGCAGTTTTAAGGCTAGCGGGAGGGTTAATGAGCAGTTCTTC.

By frequency in the sample, this clonotype is medium-sized. V is TRBV30 and J is TRBJ1-2; tentatively, D is TRBD1 (5 bases). Germline CDR1 and CDR2: GTSNPN and SVGIG (reference sequence). The CDR3 is 13 amino acids. Trimming took off 0 bases at V and 4 bases at J, with 9 bases between the two ends. The CDR3 DNA reads TGTGCCTGGAGTGTGGGGGGAACCTATGGCTACACCTTC. Amino acid sequence: CAWSVGGTYGYTF.

This clonotype was counted between two and nine times. Lacking the conserved final phenylalanine or tryptophan, this CDR3 likely reflects a read error. The chain is built from TRBV5-1 and TRBJ1-1; no clear D gene. CDR3 length equals 14 residues. Germline CDR1 and CDR2: SGHRS and YFSETQ. The germline V and J ends were trimmed by 1 base and 1 base, with 8 bases remaining between them. The CDR3 region is CASSLSGENTEAFL. The DNA for the CDR3 is TGCGCCAGCAGCTTGTCTGGGGAGAACACTGAAGCTTTCCTT.

This clonotype was recorded only once. Since a far larger clone is one base different, this is likely a read error. The genes are TRBV12-3 or TRBV12-4 and TRBJ2-7, with D tentatively TRBD1 (5 bases). Trimming pared 2 bases from V and 7 bases from J, leaving 12 bases between. This CDR3 is built from 13 residues. CDR3 amino acids: CASSLSFKGEQYF. Here the CDR3 DNA reads TGTGCCAGCAGTTTAAGCTTTAAGGGGGAGCAGTACTTC.

This chain uses TRBV7-9 with TRBJ2-7; D may be TRBD1 (5 bases). Germline V gives CDR1 SEHNR, CDR2 FQNEAQ (reference sequence). The CDR3 has 16 residues. Trimming took off 6 bases at V and 7 bases at J, with 25 bases between the two ends. The DNA for the CDR3 is TGTGCCAGCAGTACCGCACAGGCCCTCTCTGTGGGAGAGCAGTACTTC. Translation gives CASSTAQALSVGEQYF.

This clonotype appeared many times. This chain links TRBV4-1 with TRBJ1-2; 7 bases line up with TRBD1. This CDR3 is built from 13 residues. The junction had 4 bases not matched to a gene; V was cut back by 1 base and J by 8 bases. CDR1 is MGHRA, CDR2 YSYEKL, per germline. The CDR3 DNA follows: TGCGCCAGCAGCCAAGGACAGGGTGACGGCTACACCTTC. Protein product: CASSQGQGDGYTF.